These 31 T cell receptor beta chains originate from one sample sequenced in a study of T cell repertoires in cytomegalovirus infection. Antigens of these TCRs are unknown. Via MiXCR, TCRdb re-called the reads, giving one row per CDR3 protein. The top ten hold roughly 15% of the sample, which has roughly 500,000 distinct CDR3 sequences, roughly a third seen once. The sequences come from cultured PBMCs, collected from culture after CMV antigen stimulation. Receptors originate from a human donor in good health (CMV status not recorded). Some clones in this sample may be carry-over from other donors' samples.

This clonotype has only a few counts. The chain links TRBV20-1 to TRBJ1-5; a weak D match, TRBD1 (6 bases). CDR1 is DFQATT and CDR2 is SNEGSKA in the germline V gene (reference sequence). This CDR3 has 16 residues. V was clipped by 2 bases and J by 7 bases, with 21 bases between them. The CDR3 sequence is CSARQKGGSTPQPQHF. CDR3 DNA: TGCAGTGCTAGACAAAAAGGGGGGTCCACGCCCCAGCCCCAGCATTTT.

This clonotype was recorded a few times. This chain uses TRBV4-3 with TRBJ2-1; 9 bases line up with TRBD2. This CDR3 is 18 amino acids long. Germline values: CDR1 LGHNA, CDR2 YSLEER. Trimming at V came to 0 bases and at J to 9 bases, leaving 15 bases not matched to a gene. CDR3 region: CASSQEQMNSGRIGEQFF. The CDR3 DNA reads TGCGCCAGCAGCCAAGAACAAATGAATAGCGGGAGAATCGGTGAGCAGTTCTTC.

In this sample, this clonotype turned up a few times. The gene calls are TRBV7-6 and TRBJ2-3; the D is unclear. The CDR3 sequence is 15 residues long. Trimming took off 0 bases at V and 0 bases at J, with 7 bases between the two ends. Germline assignment: CDR1 SGHVS and CDR2 FNYEAQ. CDR3 nucleotide sequence: TGTGCCAGCAGCTTAGCGTCCCACAGCACAGATACGCAGTATTTT. This encodes CASSLASHSTDTQYF.

J is TRBJ1-2 and V is TRBV10-3, with D possibly TRBD1 on 6 matching bases. There are 13 residues in the CDR3. In germline, CDR1 is ENHRY, CDR2 SYGVKD. Between the trimmed V and J ends, which lost 4 bases and 4 bases, there was a span of 10 bases. CDR3 loop: CAISAARGYGYTF. The CDR3 DNA is TGTGCCATCAGTGCGGCCAGGGGCTATGGCTACACCTTC.

This clonotype has just a few counts. V usage is TRBV4-1 and J usage is TRBJ2-3; no firm D call. Germline V gene sequence: CDR1 MGHRA, CDR2 YSYEKL. V was shortened by 0 bases and J by 1 base, with 5 bases between the two germline ends. The CDR3 extends over 14 amino acids. The CDR3 nucleotides are TGCGCCAGCAGCCAAGATATTGGCACAGATACGCAGTATTTT. Translating gives CASSQDIGTDTQYF.

CDR3: CASGWTGTDTQYF. The CDR3, as DNA: TGTGCTAGTGGTTGGACAGGCACAGATACGCAGTATTTT. The chain couples TRBV12-5 to TRBJ2-3; D is possibly TRBD1 (6 bases). The CDR3 spans 13 residues. Germline CDR1 is LGHNT and CDR2 is FRNRAP. The ends were cut back, 4 bases at V and 1 base at J, with 6 bases in the middle.

The genes are TRBV28 and TRBJ2-6; a possible D gene is TRBD1 (6 bases). Germline values: CDR1 MDHEN, CDR2 SYDVKM. Trimming removed 2 bases from V and 2 bases from J, with 16 bases in between. The CDR3 extends over 18 amino acids. CDR3 DNA: TGTGCCAGCAGTTTAGGCTGGGGGCTTTTAGCTGGGGCCAACGTCCTGACTTTC. As protein: CASSLGWGLLAGANVLTF.

This clonotype occurred a few times. The genes are TRBV6-6 and TRBJ1-6; 9 positions match TRBD1. J gave up 4 bases and V 5 bases, and 6 bases lay outside the gene matches. Per the germline V gene, CDR1 is MNHNY and CDR2 is SVGAGI (reference sequence). The CDR3 totals 16 residues. The CDR3 bases are TGTGCCAGCAGTACGGGACAGGGCTCGTATAATTCACCCCTCCACTTT. It specifies CASSTGQGSYNSPLHF.

This clonotype occurred many times. The J gene is TRBJ1-2, the V gene TRBV12-3 or TRBV12-4; D gene ambiguous. Trimming pared 1 base from V and 8 bases from J, leaving 8 bases between. The CDR3 is 12 amino acids. The CDR3 DNA is TGTGCCAGCAGTTTAGTAGGTAGCGGCTACACCTTC. Protein sequence: CASSLVGSGYTF.

This sequence joins TRBV7-9 and TRBJ2-7, with no clear D. The CDR3 covers 14 residues. Germline-derived CDR1 and CDR2 are SEHNR and FQNEAQ (reference sequence). V dropped 4 bases and J dropped 3 bases, with 13 bases sitting between them. CDR3 nucleotide sequence: TGTGCCAGCAGCTGGCCGGGTAACAACTACGAGCAGTACTTC. Protein: CASSWPGNNYEQYF.

The rearrangement uses TRBV2 and TRBJ1-1, with D maybe TRBD1 (6 bases). CDR3 length equals 14 residues. Germline CDR1 and CDR2: SNHLY and FYNNEI. Trimming took 6 bases from V and 3 from J, leaving 14 bases between them. CDR3 amino acids: CASSAIRGHTEAFF. In DNA, the CDR3 is TGTGCCAGCAGCGCCATCAGGGGTCACACTGAAGCTTTCTTT.

The chain has TRBV4-1 and TRBJ1-2, with 7 bases that match TRBD1. The CDR3 runs 15 residues. After removal of 2 bases from V and 0 bases from J, the junction contained 3 bases not matched to a gene. The germline gives CDR1 MGHRA, CDR2 YSYEKL. For the CDR3, the DNA is TGCGCCAGCAGCCAACCGGGACAGACTAACTATGGCTACACCTTC. Translating gives CASSQPGQTNYGYTF.

The chain couples TRBV15 to TRBJ1-5; D might be TRBD1 (6 bases). Germline V lookup: CDR1 LNHNV, CDR2 YYDKDF (reference sequence). The CDR3 spans 17 residues. V dropped 0 bases and J dropped 6 bases, with 18 bases sitting between them. The chain's CDR3 is CATSREAGAGAGQPQHF. CDR3 nucleotides: TGTGCCACCAGCAGAGAGGCGGGGGCAGGGGCTGGTCAGCCCCAGCATTTT. The variable domain in full, with the rest retrieved from reference TRBV15 and TRBJ1-5, is DAMVIQNPRYQVTQFGKPVTLSCSQTLNHNVMYWYQQKSSQAPKLLFHYYDKDFNNEADTPDNFQSRRPNTSFCFLDIRSPGLGDTAMYLCATSREAGAGAGQPQHFGDGTRLSIL.

The chain couples TRBV12-3 or TRBV12-4 to TRBJ2-1; D may match TRBD1 or TRBD2 (5 bases each). The length of the CDR3 is 15 residues. V dropped 3 bases and J dropped 3 bases, with 12 bases sitting between them. The DNA of the CDR3 is TGTGCCAGCAGTTTCTGGGGGAGAGACTACAATGAGCAGTTCTTC. Protein product: CASSFWGRDYNEQFF.

This clonotype was seen many times. The rearrangement joins TRBV7-8 to TRBJ2-7; 7 bases are a match to TRBD2. Per the germline V gene, CDR1 is SGHVS and CDR2 is FQNEAQ. The CDR3 spans 15 residues. The J segment lost 1 base and the V segment lost 8 bases, leaving 11 bases of the junction unmatched. CDR3 in DNA: TGTGCCAGCTCCCGGGGAGGGAAAGAATCCTACGAGCAGTACGTC. Its protein product is CASSRGGKESYEQYV.

The gene calls are TRBV12-3 or TRBV12-4 and TRBJ1-5; D uncertain. CDR3 length: 15 residues. Trimming removed 2 bases at V and 7 bases at J, with 15 bases between. For the CDR3, the DNA is TGTGCCAGCAGTTTATTAACGACCTCCGGGCAGCCCCAGCATTTT. Amino acids: CASSLLTTSGQPQHF.

The chain employs TRBV11-2 and TRBJ1-3; D might be TRBD1 (5 bases). Germline V gene sequence: CDR1 SGHAT, CDR2 FQNNGV. The CDR3 loop spans 15 amino acids. Trimming shortened V by 6 bases and J by 1 base, and 13 bases separated the two germline ends. The CDR3 DNA follows: TGTGCCAGCAGACAGACCCAGGGTTCTGGAAACACCATATATTTT. This codes for CASRQTQGSGNTIYF.

This clonotype was detected only a few times. V gene TRBV29-1 combines with J gene TRBJ2-3; D call uncertain. Trimming pared 3 bases from V and 2 bases from J, leaving 12 bases between. CDR3 length equals 14 residues. From germline, CDR1 is SQVTM and CDR2 ANQGSEA. The CDR3 loop is CSVDGLGDTDTQYF. The CDR3 DNA reads TGCAGCGTTGACGGGCTTGGAGACACAGATACGCAGTATTTT.

The V gene is TRBV7-2, the J gene TRBJ2-3; D is ambiguous. Trimming took 1 base from V and 4 from J, leaving 12 bases between them. The germline CDR1 and CDR2 sequences are SGHTA and FQGNSA. The CDR3 contains 15 residues. CDR3 amino acids: CASSLGGPRADTQYF. As DNA, the CDR3 is TGTGCCAGCAGCTTAGGTGGCCCCCGCGCAGATACGCAGTATTTT.

The chain is built from TRBV29-1 and TRBJ2-1; D may be TRBD2 (5 bases). The germline V gene has CDR1 SQVTM and CDR2 ANQGSEA. The CDR3 totals 12 residues. Trimming cost V 5 bases and J 4 bases, with 9 bases left between them. CDR3 region: CSVSGGYNEQFF. The DNA for the CDR3 is TGCAGCGTTAGCGGCGGATACAATGAGCAGTTCTTC.

V gene TRBV7-2 combines with J gene TRBJ2-6, with TRBD1 matching over 11 bases. The CDR3 is made up of 17 amino acids. Germline CDR1 reads SGHTA; CDR2 reads FQGNSA. J was trimmed by 0 bases and V by 5 bases; bases with no gene match: 3. DNA of the CDR3: TGTGCCAGCAGCCCGGGACAGGGGGACTCTGGGGCCAACGTCCTGACTTTC. It is translated as CASSPGQGDSGANVLTF.

This chain links TRBV10-3 with TRBJ2-7, with 14 positions matching TRBD2. V was pared by 6 bases and J by 5 bases, with 9 bases of the junction left unmatched. The length of the CDR3 is 16 residues. Germline V gene lookup returns CDR1 ENHRY and CDR2 SYGVKD. CDR3 protein: CAIRRGLAGASHEQYF. For the CDR3, the DNA is TGTGCCATCAGGAGGGGACTAGCGGGAGCCAGCCACGAGCAGTACTTC.

In this sample, this clonotype turned up a few times. Written as DNA, the CDR3 is TGTGCCAGCACAGGGGTCTCTGGGGCCAACGTCCTGACTTTC. Its protein product is CASTGVSGANVLTF. The chain uses TRBV12-3 or TRBV12-4 and TRBJ2-6; the D gene is possibly TRBD1 (6 bases). The CDR3 covers 14 residues. Trimming took 7 bases from V and 0 from J, leaving 7 bases between them.

This clonotype was detected a few times. V and J are TRBV7-6 and TRBJ1-5; D ambiguous. Per the germline V gene, CDR1 is SGHVS and CDR2 is FNYEAQ. CDR3 length equals 12 residues. Deletions cut 5 bases from V and 5 bases from J, with 7 bases between. The CDR3 region has the DNA TGTGCCAGCAGCCCGCTGGATCAGCCCCAGCATTTT. Translation: CASSPLDQPQHF.

This chain connects TRBV7-2 to TRBJ1-5, with TRBD1 as a possible D gene (5 bases). CDR1 is SGHTA and CDR2 is FQGNSA in the germline V gene. The CDR3 is made up of 15 amino acids. V gave up 5 bases and J gave up 6 bases, with 17 bases separating them. CDR3 region: CASSLGGGGSQPQHF. CDR3 nucleotide sequence: TGTGCCAGCAGCCTGGGCGGGGGGGGTAGTCAGCCCCAGCATTTT.

In its sample, this clonotype was seen a few times. The chain links TRBV4-1 to TRBJ2-3; D remains unclear. The CDR3 has 17 residues. V lost 2 bases and J lost 0, with 15 bases in between. Germline-derived CDR1 and CDR2 are MGHRA and YSYEKL. CDR3 coding DNA: TGCGCCAGCAGCCAATACGCGGCGGAGTTGAGCACAGATACGCAGTATTTT. This sequence encodes CASSQYAAELSTDTQYF.

This clonotype was recorded at least ten times. Written as DNA, the CDR3 is TGTGCCAGCAGTTACACCAGGGGCCGGGGGGATAATACTGAAGCTTTCTTT. Translating gives CASSYTRGRGDNTEAFF. The J gene is TRBJ1-1, the V gene TRBV6-2 or TRBV6-3, with D perhaps TRBD1 (6 bases). Per the germline V gene, CDR1 is MNHEY and CDR2 is SVGEGT. Trimming removed 2 bases at V and 5 bases at J, with 21 bases between. This CDR3 contains 17 residues.

This clonotype was seen more than once but under ten times. This chain connects TRBV7-2 to TRBJ2-5, with D uncertain. The CDR3 runs 13 residues. Germline loops: CDR1 SGHTA, CDR2 FQGNSA. Deletions cut 3 bases from V and 4 bases from J, with 9 bases between. The CDR3 DNA reads TGTGCCAGCAGCTTTGGAAACGTAGAGACCCAGTACTTC. It codes for CASSFGNVETQYF.

V gene TRBV6-2 or TRBV6-3 combines with J gene TRBJ1-2; possibly TRBD1 for D (5 bases). The length of the CDR3 is 15 residues. Germline CDR1 reads MNHEY; CDR2 reads SVGEGT. Between the trimmed V and J ends, which lost 4 bases and 8 bases, there was a span of 20 bases. Written as DNA, the CDR3 is TGTGCCAGCAGTTGGATTGGGACCGCTGGAGGAGGCTACACCTTC. This translates into CASSWIGTAGGGYTF.

This clonotype was seen only a few times. The chain has TRBV6-1 and TRBJ2-5, with 13 nucleotides matching TRBD2. The CDR3 totals 15 residues. With V trimmed by 4 bases and J by 9 bases, 8 bases remained unmatched. CDR1 and CDR2 (germline): MNHNS, SASEGT. The CDR3 DNA is TGTGCCAGCAGTGCTACCCCCGGGACTAGCGGGGCCCAGTACTTC. Translated, it gives CASSATPGTSGAQYF.

Only a few counts were recorded for this clonotype. This chain joins TRBV7-2 and TRBJ2-2; D not resolved. CDR1 SGHTA and CDR2 FQGNSA come from the germline V gene. The CDR3 is 15 amino acids. Trimming removed 1 base at V and 4 bases at J, with 10 bases between. Here the CDR3 DNA reads TGTGCCAGCAGCTTAGGACCCTCTCCCACCGGGGAGCTGTTTTTT. Translation gives CASSLGPSPTGELFF.